The 5 T cell receptor beta chains reported below all come from one sample, sequenced in a study of cytomegalovirus exposure and HLA in healthy donors. Using immunoSEQ multiplex PCR, the repertoire was profiled, and TCRdb retains in-frame clones only, with some absent. The sample has roughly 150,000 clones, about 88% seen once. Sequenced input: PBMCs. The receptor source for this set is a young man in good health and CMV-seronegative.

V usage is TRBV28 and J usage is TRBJ2-3; D possibly corresponds to TRBD2 (5 bases). CDR1 MDHEN and CDR2 SYDVKM come from the germline V gene. The CDR3 is made up of 13 amino acids. V gave up 8 bases and J gave up 2 bases, with 11 bases separating them. CDR3 DNA sequence: TGTGCCAGCCGGAAGGGAGTCACAGATACGCAGTATTTT. Encoded protein: CASRKGVTDTQYF.

This clone was seen a single time. The rearrangement joins TRBV19 to TRBJ2-5; TRBD2 aligns across 9 bases. Trimming took 3 bases from V and 2 from J; bases not matched to a gene: 7. The CDR3 is 16 residues long. The germline CDR1 and CDR2 sequences are LNHDA and SQIVND (reference sequence). CDR3 nucleotide sequence: TGTGCCAGTAGTATTGGCGGGAGGGCCCGGCAAGAGACCCAGTACTTC. This encodes CASSIGGRARQETQYF.

The chain employs TRBV7-6 and TRBJ1-2; D remains unclear. This CDR3 comprises 14 residues. The V end was cut by 1 base, the J end by 8 bases, with 14 bases between. Germline V gene data show CDR1 as SGHVS and CDR2 as FNYEAQ. The CDR3: CASSLESGVGGYTF. CDR3 DNA sequence: TGTGCCAGCAGCTTAGAGTCCGGAGTTGGGGGCTACACCTTC. Full variable domain (remainder filled in from reference TRBV7-6 and TRBJ1-2): GAGVSQSPRYKVTKRGQDVALRCDPISGHVSLYWYRQALGQGPEFLTYFNYEAQQDKSGLPNDRFSAERPEGSISTLTIQRTEQRDSAMYRCASSLESGVGGYTFGSGTRLTVV.

The gene calls are TRBV5-4 and TRBJ1-2; 10 bases line up with TRBD1. The CDR3 consists of 14 residues. With V trimmed by 3 bases and J by 4 bases, 3 bases remained unmatched. Germline V lookup: CDR1 SGHNT, CDR2 YYREEE (reference sequence). The CDR3 sequence is CASSSTGGAYGYTF. CDR3 in DNA: TGTGCCAGCAGCTCGACAGGGGGCGCCTATGGCTACACCTTC.

J is TRBJ2-7 and V is TRBV5-6; D call uncertain. Trimming removed 3 bases at V and 1 base at J, with 14 bases between. Per germline, CDR1 SGHDT and CDR2 YYEEEE. There are 15 residues in the CDR3. The CDR3, as DNA: TGTGCCAGCAGCTACGGTAGACTGGGTTCCTACGAGCAGTACTTC. Its protein product is CASSYGRLGSYEQYF.